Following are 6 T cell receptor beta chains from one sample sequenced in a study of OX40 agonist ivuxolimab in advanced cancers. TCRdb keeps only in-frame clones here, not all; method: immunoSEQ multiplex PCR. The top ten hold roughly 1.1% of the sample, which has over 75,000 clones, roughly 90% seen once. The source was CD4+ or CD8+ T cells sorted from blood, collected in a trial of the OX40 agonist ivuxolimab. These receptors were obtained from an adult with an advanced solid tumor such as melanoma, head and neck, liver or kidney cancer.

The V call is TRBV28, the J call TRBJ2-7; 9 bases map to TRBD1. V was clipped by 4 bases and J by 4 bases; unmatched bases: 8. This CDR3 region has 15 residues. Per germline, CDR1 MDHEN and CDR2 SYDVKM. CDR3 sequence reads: CASSSPGQGDYEQYF. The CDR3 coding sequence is TGTGCCAGCAGTTCACCGGGACAGGGAGATTACGAGCAGTACTTC.

As DNA, the CDR3 is TGCGCCAGCAGCCAAGAGATAAGGGGGCGCTACGAGCAGTACTTC. Protein product: CASSQEIRGRYEQYF. This rearrangement joins TRBV4-1 to TRBJ2-7, with 7 bases lining up with TRBD1. V lost 0 bases, J lost 3 bases, and 5 bases stayed unmatched. Germline V lookup: CDR1 MGHRA, CDR2 YSYEKL. The length of the CDR3 is 15 residues.

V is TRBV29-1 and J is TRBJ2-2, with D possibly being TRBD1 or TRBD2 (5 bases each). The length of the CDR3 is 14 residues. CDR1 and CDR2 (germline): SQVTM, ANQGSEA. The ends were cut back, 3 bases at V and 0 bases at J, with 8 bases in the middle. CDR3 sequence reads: CSVERGTNTGELFF. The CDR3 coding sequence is TGCAGCGTTGAGAGGGGAACGAACACCGGGGAGCTGTTTTTT.

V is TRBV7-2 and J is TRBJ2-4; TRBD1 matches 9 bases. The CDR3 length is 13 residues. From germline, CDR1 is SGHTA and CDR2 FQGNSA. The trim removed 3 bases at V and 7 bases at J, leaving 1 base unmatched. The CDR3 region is CASSFGTGNIQYF. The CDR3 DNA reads TGTGCCAGCAGCTTCGGGACAGGGAACATTCAGTACTTC.

The CDR3 sequence: CASSLQAGESYEQYF. For the CDR3, the DNA is TGTGCCAGCAGCTTACAGGCGGGAGAAAGTTACGAGCAGTACTTC. The chain uses TRBV7-3 and TRBJ2-7; TRBD2 matches at 7 bases. Trimming at V came to 2 bases and at J to 4 bases, leaving 8 bases not matched to a gene. The CDR3 length is 15 residues. Germline V gives CDR1 SGHTA, CDR2 FQGTGA.

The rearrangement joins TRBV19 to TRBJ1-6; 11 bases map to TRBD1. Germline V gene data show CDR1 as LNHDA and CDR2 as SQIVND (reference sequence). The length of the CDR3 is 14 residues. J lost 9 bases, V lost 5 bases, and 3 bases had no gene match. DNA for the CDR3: TGTGCCAGTAGTCCAGGGACAGGGGGTTCACCCCTCCACTTT. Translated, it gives CASSPGTGGSPLHF.